This T cell receptor beta chain was captured in a study of blood T cell repertoires in COVID-19. Study details: PBMCs, B-cell-depleted T cells, or T cells provided the cDNA or gDNA that made up the material.

This CDR3 is built from 12 residues. Deletions cut 6 bases from V and 7 bases from J, with 13 bases between. The germline V gene has CDR1 MDHEN and CDR2 SYDVKM. Authors' methods: Amplification with reference gene primers provided the estimates of nucleated cell counts. The method was immunoSEQ multiplex PCR; TCRdb's version includes in-frame clones alone and lacks a portion of them. V, J and clone size were drawn from that table, and D and trimming were deduced from the DNA. The data show roughly 170,000 clones, roughly 85% seen once. The clonotype comes from a woman aged 70 to 79 with acute or convalescent COVID-19. Material for sequencing was peripheral blood. The chain has TRBV28 and TRBJ2-7; a weak D match, TRBD2 (5 bases). The CDR3 loop reads CASSLLPGEQYF. DNA for the CDR3: TGTGCCAGCAGCTTACTCCCGGGAGAGCAGTACTTC.